The 23 T cell receptor beta chains below come from one sample, sequenced in a study of spatial heterogeneity in lung cancer. Study-wide findings and caveats: Counts that tracked tumor mutation counts were those of expanded intratumoral alpha and beta TCRs.

A single record per CDR3 protein comes from TCRdb applying MiXCR to the 5' RACE reads. The repertoire consists of approximately 9,600 distinct CDR3 sequences, with roughly 12% occurring once and the leading ten covering roughly a tenth. Time point noted: sample taken at primary tumor resection. Their cognate antigens are unknown. The material was lung tumor tissue, obtained at surgery. The receptors were gathered from a male donor with early-stage non-small cell lung cancer.

Ten or more counts support this clonotype. The gene calls are TRBV27 and TRBJ2-2; D may be TRBD1 (5 bases). The CDR3 loop spans 13 amino acids. Trimming shortened V by 6 bases and J by 4 bases, and 9 bases separated the two germline ends. In germline, CDR1 is MNHEY, CDR2 SMNVEV (reference sequence). In DNA form, the CDR3 reads TGTGCCAGCAGCAGGGCGGTCACCGGGGAGCTGTTTTTT. Translation: CASSRAVTGELFF.

Many counts were recorded for this clonotype. J is TRBJ2-3 and V is TRBV10-3, with D possibly being TRBD2 (6 bases). This CDR3 comprises 14 residues. V was cut by 6 bases and J by 2 bases, with 12 bases left in between. Germline V gives CDR1 ENHRY, CDR2 SYGVKD. CDR3: CAIRPGTATDTQYF. The CDR3 nucleotides read TGTGCCATCAGGCCCGGGACTGCCACAGATACGCAGTATTTT.

This clonotype was observed at least ten times. The rearrangement uses TRBV20-1 and TRBJ2-1; 14 bases are shared with TRBD2. Germline loops: CDR1 DFQATT, CDR2 SNEGSKA (reference sequence). J was trimmed by 0 bases and V by 6 bases; bases with no gene match: 10. The CDR3 length is 18 residues. CDR3 DNA sequence: TGCAGTGCACCGGGACTAGCGGGAGCTACGAGCTCCTACAATGAGCAGTTCTTC. Translating it yields CSAPGLAGATSSYNEQFF.

In this sample, this clonotype turned up many times. Here the CDR3 reads CASSLGGRDTEAFF. CDR3 DNA: TGTGCCAGCAGCTTGGGGGGTAGGGACACTGAAGCTTTCTTT. The chain couples TRBV13 to TRBJ1-1; D possibly corresponds to TRBD1 (5 bases). This CDR3 is 14 amino acids long. Trimming took off 3 bases at V and 3 bases at J, with 11 bases between the two ends. Germline V gene data show CDR1 as PRHDT and CDR2 as FYEKMQ (reference sequence).

Judged by abundance, this clonotype is large. This chain connects TRBV7-9 to TRBJ2-7, with a possible D match to TRBD2 (6 bases). Trimming removed 5 bases from V and 2 bases from J, with 13 bases in between. Germline CDR1 and CDR2: SEHNR and FQNEAQ (reference sequence). There are 14 residues in the CDR3. The CDR3 sequence is CASSPGLIAYEQYF. The DNA of the CDR3 is TGTGCCAGCAGCCCGGGACTCATAGCCTACGAGCAGTACTTC.

This clonotype was seen repeatedly, ten times or more. The J gene is TRBJ1-1, the V gene TRBV29-1; D not certain. Looked up from germline, CDR1 is SQVTM and CDR2 is ANQGSEA. V dropped 6 bases and J dropped 3 bases, with 14 bases sitting between them. The CDR3 is 13 amino acids. CDR3 loop: CSVPGPLDTEAFF. For the CDR3, the DNA is TGCAGCGTGCCTGGACCCTTGGACACTGAAGCTTTCTTT.

This clonotype was detected ten times or more. The chain combines TRBV13 with TRBJ2-1; 7 nucleotides align to TRBD2. Trimming cost V 1 base and J 2 bases; bases outside gene matches: 5. This CDR3 spans 16 amino acids. CDR1 PRHDT and CDR2 FYEKMQ come from the germline V gene (reference sequence). The CDR3 sequence is CASSLAGLEPYNEQFF. In DNA form, the CDR3 reads TGTGCCAGCAGCTTAGCAGGACTAGAACCCTACAATGAGCAGTTCTTC.

The table lists this clonotype with many counts. The chain uses TRBV12-3 or TRBV12-4 and TRBJ2-1, with TRBD2 matching 12 bases. V shed 3 bases, J shed 3 bases, and the junction held 0 bases outside the gene matches. CDR3 length: 15 residues. This CDR3 is CASSLTSGGYNEQFF. The CDR3 DNA is TGTGCCAGCAGTTTGACTAGCGGGGGCTACAATGAGCAGTTCTTC.

The chain is built from TRBV29-1 and TRBJ2-6; D is undetermined. This CDR3 is built from 13 residues. Trimming pared 5 bases from V and 0 bases from J, leaving 5 bases between. Looked up from germline, CDR1 is SQVTM and CDR2 is ANQGSEA. The DNA for the CDR3 is TGCAGCGTTTTAGGCTCTGGGGCCAACGTCCTGACTTTC. This gives the protein CSVLGSGANVLTF.

As DNA, the CDR3 is TGTGCCAGCAGGGCTAGCGTCACCGGGGAGCTGTTTTTT. Encoded protein: CASRASVTGELFF. The chain carries TRBV6-5 and TRBJ2-2; tentatively, D is TRBD2 (6 bases). The ends were cut back, 6 bases at V and 4 bases at J, with 9 bases in the middle. CDR1 and CDR2 (germline): MNHEY, SVGAGI. The CDR3 runs to 13 residues.

For the CDR3, the DNA is TGTGCCAGCAGTCCCTCGGCGGGAGTCCCTCCTTCCCACGAGCAGTACTTC. Encoded protein: CASSPSAGVPPSHEQYF. This chain uses TRBV6-5 with TRBJ2-7; TRBD2 agrees at 7 bases. The CDR3 contains 17 residues. V lost 5 bases and J lost 5; bases outside the gene matches: 18. CDR1 and CDR2 from the germline V gene are MNHEY and SVGAGI.

This clonotype counts as medium-sized. The gene calls are TRBV19 and TRBJ1-5, with D maybe TRBD1 (6 bases). This CDR3 is built from 14 residues. V lost 6 bases to trimming and J lost 1 base, with 10 bases between them. Germline CDR1 LNHDA, CDR2 SQIVND (reference sequence). CDR3 sequence (DNA): TGTGCCAGTAGGGGACAAGGAAGCAATCAGCCCCAGCATTTT. Translated, it gives CASRGQGSNQPQHF.

The sample holds a few counts of this clonotype. This chain connects TRBV7-8 to TRBJ1-1, with 7 bases that match TRBD1. The germline gives CDR1 SGHVS, CDR2 FQNEAQ. This CDR3 spans 14 amino acids. The V segment lost 5 bases and the J segment 5 bases; nucleotides outside the gene matches: 8. The CDR3 is CASSRDRVGTEAFF. CDR3 coding DNA: TGTGCCAGCAGCCGCGACAGGGTGGGGACTGAAGCTTTCTTT.

The J gene is TRBJ2-7, the V gene TRBV20-1; D remains unclear. The V end was cut by 3 bases, the J end by 3 bases, with 12 bases between. Germline V gene lookup returns CDR1 DFQATT and CDR2 SNEGSKA (reference sequence). The CDR3 has 13 amino acids. CDR3 DNA: TGCAGTGCTAGCGAGGCTATCGGCTACGAGCAGTACTTC. Its protein product is CSASEAIGYEQYF.

The table lists this clonotype with many counts. The chain has TRBV20-1 and TRBJ1-2, with 10 positions matching TRBD1. Looked up from germline, CDR1 is DFQATT and CDR2 is SNEGSKA (reference sequence). The CDR3 runs 14 residues. V gave up 5 bases and J gave up 2 bases; unmatched junction bases: 5. CDR3 in DNA: TGCAGTGCTTCCCTGGGACAGGGGAACTATGGCTACACCTTC. Translated, it gives CSASLGQGNYGYTF.

This clonotype counts as medium-sized. V is TRBV20-1 and J is TRBJ1-6; 7 nucleotides agree with TRBD1. CDR1 DFQATT and CDR2 SNEGSKA come from the germline V gene (reference sequence). The J segment lost 9 bases and the V segment lost 6 bases, leaving 8 bases of the junction unmatched. This CDR3 contains 13 residues. Written as DNA, the CDR3 is TGCAGTGCCCTTGACAGGGCAGGTTCACCCCTCCACTTT. Translation gives CSALDRAGSPLHF.

The chain carries TRBV4-3 and TRBJ1-4; 8 bases align to TRBD1. Trimming took 4 bases from V and 5 from J; bases not matched to a gene: 3. Germline CDR1 LGHNA, CDR2 YSLEER. This CDR3 has 14 amino acids. This CDR3 reads CASSRRTGNEKLFF. In DNA form, the CDR3 reads TGCGCCAGCAGCCGCCGGACAGGGAATGAAAAACTGTTTTTT.

Many counts were recorded for this clonotype. The gene calls are TRBV20-1 and TRBJ2-1, with TRBD1 matching 7 bases. The CDR3 contains 14 residues. V lost 0 bases, J lost 7 bases, and 6 bases stayed unmatched. Per the germline V gene, CDR1 is DFQATT and CDR2 is SNEGSKA (reference sequence). The chain's CDR3 is CSARDGAGGNEQFF. CDR3 coding DNA: TGCAGTGCTAGAGATGGAGCAGGGGGAAATGAGCAGTTCTTC.

This clonotype was counted many times. This chain uses TRBV6-5 with TRBJ2-1, with 10 bases identical to TRBD2. V lost 6 bases, J lost 3 bases, and 11 bases stayed unmatched. The CDR3 contains 17 residues. CDR1 MNHEY and CDR2 SVGAGI come from the germline V gene. This CDR3 is CASSLYSTSGIYNEQFF. CDR3 nucleotide sequence: TGTGCCAGCAGCCTTTATTCTACTAGCGGGATCTACAATGAGCAGTTCTTC.

This clonotype was seen repeatedly, ten times or more. The chain employs TRBV15 and TRBJ2-5; 7 bases match TRBD2. The CDR3 has 15 residues. Germline V gene lookup returns CDR1 LNHNV and CDR2 YYDKDF (reference sequence). Trimming at V came to 1 base and at J to 4 bases, leaving 6 bases not matched to a gene. CDR3 sequence: CATSRGGAGTETQYF. As DNA, the CDR3 is TGTGCCACCAGCAGAGGGGGAGCGGGAACAGAGACCCAGTACTTC.

This chain uses TRBV6-5 with TRBJ2-7; no firm D call. Trimming took 2 bases from V and 6 from J, leaving 8 bases between them. The CDR3 sequence is 12 residues long. CDR1 and CDR2 (germline): MNHEY, SVGAGI. CDR3 nucleotide sequence: TGTGCCAGCAGTTACCGCAGAGGCGAGCAGTACTTC. Protein product: CASSYRRGEQYF.

This clonotype has only a few counts. This rearrangement joins TRBV7-2 to TRBJ1-4; TRBD1 matches at 8 bases. This CDR3 comprises 16 residues. With V trimmed by 1 base and J by 8 bases, 9 bases remained unmatched. Germline assignment: CDR1 SGHTA and CDR2 FQGNSA. Here the CDR3 reads CASSLGGQGGGEKLFF. In DNA, the CDR3 is TGTGCCAGCAGCTTAGGAGGACAGGGTGGTGGCGAAAAACTGTTTTTT.

By share, this clonotype counts as medium-sized. This chain joins TRBV20-1 and TRBJ2-7, with 7 bases matching TRBD1. V was pared by 1 base and J by 3 bases, with 6 bases of the junction left unmatched. The germline gives CDR1 DFQATT, CDR2 SNEGSKA (reference sequence). The CDR3 sequence is 14 residues long. CDR3 in DNA: TGCAGTGCTAGAGCCGAAGGGGGCGACTACGAGCAGTACTTC. Translated, it gives CSARAEGGDYEQYF.